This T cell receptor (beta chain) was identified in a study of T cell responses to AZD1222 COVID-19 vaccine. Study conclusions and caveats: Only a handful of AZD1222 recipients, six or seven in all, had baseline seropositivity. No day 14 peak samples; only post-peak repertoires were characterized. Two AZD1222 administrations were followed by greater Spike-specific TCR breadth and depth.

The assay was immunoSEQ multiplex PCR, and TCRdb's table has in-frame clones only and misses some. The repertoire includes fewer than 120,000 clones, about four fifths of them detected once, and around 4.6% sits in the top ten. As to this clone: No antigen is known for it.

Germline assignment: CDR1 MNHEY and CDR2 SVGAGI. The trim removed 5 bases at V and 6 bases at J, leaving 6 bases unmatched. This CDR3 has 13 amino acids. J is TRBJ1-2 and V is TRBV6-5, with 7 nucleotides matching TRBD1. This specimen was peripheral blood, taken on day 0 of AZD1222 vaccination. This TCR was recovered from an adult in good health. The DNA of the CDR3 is TGTGCCAGCAGTCTAAGGGGGCTCGATGGCTACACCTTC. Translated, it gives CASSLRGLDGYTF.